The 14 T cell receptor beta chains below all came from one sample that was sequenced in a study of Graves' ophthalmopathy and Graves' hyperthyroidism. Amplifying from RNA transcripts, the study obtained TCR beta CDR3 regions. The first-round RT-PCR employed HTBI primers together with the Qiagen OneStep RT-PCR kit. A multiplex PCR was then performed as the second round. TCRdb called the multiplex PCR reads again in MiXCR, with one record for every CDR3 protein. This sample carries hundreds of thousands of distinct CDR3 sequences, roughly two fifths of them seen once, and the ten largest clones take around 3.3%. Sequencing was done on a sample of peripheral blood. Source of these receptors: an adult man with Graves' ophthalmopathy.

This clonotype has at least ten counts. In nucleotides, the CDR3 is TGTGCCAGCAGCCGGGACCGAAACACCATATATTTT. Translating gives CASSRDRNTIYF. The rearrangement joins TRBV7-9 to TRBJ1-3; D is possibly TRBD1 (5 bases). The V end lost 5 bases, the J end lost 5 bases, and 7 bases lay between the germline ends. CDR3 length: 12 amino acids. The germline gives CDR1 SEHNR, CDR2 FQNEAQ (reference sequence).

This clonotype was recorded only once. This chain links TRBV29-1 with TRBJ2-5, with D possibly being TRBD2 (6 bases). The CDR3 is made up of 16 amino acids. Germline CDR1 is SQVTM and CDR2 is ANQGSEA. The germline V and J ends were trimmed by 0 bases and 5 bases, with 19 bases remaining between them. CDR3: CSVEDRASAGYETQYF. CDR3 nucleotide sequence: TGCAGCGTTGAAGATCGGGCTAGCGCGGGCTACGAGACCCAGTACTTC. Supplemented by reference TRBV29-1 and TRBJ2-5, the full variable domain reads SAVISQKPSRDICQRGTSLTIQCQVDSQVTMMFWYRQQPGQSLTLIATANQGSEATYESGFVIDKFPISRPNLTFSTLTVSNMSPEDSSIYLCSVEDRASAGYETQYFGPGTRLLVL.

The table lists this clonotype with many counts. The chain uses TRBV15 and TRBJ1-2; a weak D match, TRBD1 (6 bases). The V end lost 0 bases, the J end lost 8 bases, and 22 bases lay between the germline ends. In germline, CDR1 is LNHNV, CDR2 YYDKDF (reference sequence). CDR3 size: 17 residues. CDR3 in amino acids: CATSRDRGGWHSDGYTF. CDR3 bases: TGTGCCACCAGCAGAGATAGGGGGGGATGGCACTCTGACGGCTACACCTTC. The variable domain in full, with the rest retrieved from reference TRBV15 and TRBJ1-2, is DAMVIQNPRYQVTQFGKPVTLSCSQTLNHNVMYWYQQKSSQAPKLLFHYYDKDFNNEADTPDNFQSRRPNTSFCFLDIRSPGLGDTAMYLCATSRDRGGWHSDGYTFGSGTRLTVV.

At least ten counts were recorded for this clonotype. The chain couples TRBV20-1 to TRBJ2-7; 11 positions match TRBD2. The CDR3 extends over 14 amino acids. The junction had 3 bases not matched to a gene; V was cut back by 2 bases and J by 3 bases. Germline V gene data show CDR1 as DFQATT and CDR2 as SNEGSKA (reference sequence). CDR3 coding DNA: TGCAGTGCTAGACCCGGGACTAGCGGCTACGAGCAGTACTTC. It codes for CSARPGTSGYEQYF.

The chain uses TRBV6-6 and TRBJ1-5; 7 bases match TRBD1. CDR3 length: 16 residues. The germline V gene has CDR1 MNHNY and CDR2 SVGAGI (reference sequence). V lost 2 bases and J lost 1; bases outside the gene matches: 5. The CDR3 DNA is TGTGCCAGCAGTTACCTCTCACAGGGGAGCAATCAGCCCCAGCATTTT. Protein: CASSYLSQGSNQPQHF.

In its sample, this clonotype was seen many times. The chain combines TRBV7-2 with TRBJ1-5; D is ambiguous. V dropped 6 bases and J dropped 5 bases, with 11 bases sitting between them. CDR1 and CDR2 from the germline V gene are SGHTA and FQGNSA. This CDR3 is 13 amino acids long. In DNA form, the CDR3 reads TGTGCCAGCAGTCCCAGCCTGCATCAGCCCCAGCATTTT. It translates to CASSPSLHQPQHF.

The chain joins TRBV3-1 to TRBJ2-5, with D perhaps matching TRBD2 (6 bases). Between the trimmed V and J ends, which lost 2 bases and 2 bases, there was a span of 21 bases. Germline V CDR1 and CDR2: LGHDT, YNNKEL (reference sequence). This CDR3 has 18 residues. CDR3 bases: TGTGCCAGCAGCCAAATATCCGAAGGAGCGGGCCTACAAGAGACCCAGTACTTC. Protein product: CASSQISEGAGLQETQYF.

This clonotype was observed a handful of times. V usage is TRBV27 and J usage is TRBJ1-2, with a weak D call TRBD1 (6 bases). Trimming stripped 5 bases from V and 3 bases from J, with 22 bases between. This CDR3 spans 17 amino acids. Germline V gene lookup returns CDR1 MNHEY and CDR2 SMNVEV (reference sequence). The CDR3 here is CASSTKNPLGAYYGYTF. The CDR3, as DNA: TGTGCCAGCAGTACCAAGAATCCGTTGGGGGCATACTATGGCTACACCTTC.

Many counts were recorded for this clonotype. The J gene is TRBJ1-2, the V gene TRBV10-3; 8 nucleotides match TRBD1. V shed 10 bases, J shed 4 bases, and the junction held 8 bases outside the gene matches. The CDR3 runs 13 residues. The V gene's germline CDR1 is ENHRY and CDR2 SYGVKD. The CDR3 spells CASRGQGSYGYTF. The CDR3 nucleotides are TGTGCCAGCAGAGGACAGGGAAGCTATGGCTACACCTTC.

The chain links TRBV6-1 to TRBJ1-5; D gene ambiguous. Germline CDR1 reads MNHNS; CDR2 reads SASEGT. Trimming took 6 bases from V and 9 from J, leaving 15 bases between them. The CDR3 extends over 13 amino acids. CDR3 sequence (DNA): TGTGCCAGCAGCTTCAAATCCTATCGGCCCCAGCATTTT. It encodes CASSFKSYRPQHF.

This clonotype was observed a handful of times. The J gene is TRBJ2-2, the V gene TRBV11-3, with D maybe TRBD2 (5 bases). Trimming took 8 bases from V and 3 from J, leaving 7 bases between them. The CDR3 covers 12 residues. Per germline, CDR1 SGHNT and CDR2 YENEEA. The CDR3 region is CASLAHTGELFF. The CDR3 DNA reads as TGTGCCAGCCTAGCCCACACCGGGGAGCTGTTTTTT.

This clonotype came up many times. The chain combines TRBV25-1 with TRBJ2-5; D may be TRBD1 (5 bases). This CDR3 is 14 amino acids long. Trimming cost V 0 bases and J 3 bases, with 8 bases left between them. CDR1 is MGHDK and CDR2 is SYGVNS in the germline V gene. The CDR3 loop reads CASSEYSREETQYF. The CDR3 bases are TGTGCCAGCAGTGAATATAGCAGGGAAGAGACCCAGTACTTC.

The chain links TRBV11-2 to TRBJ2-7; TRBD2 aligns across 8 bases. Germline values: CDR1 SGHAT, CDR2 FQNNGV. This CDR3 has 15 residues. V lost 6 bases, J lost 2 bases, and 9 bases stayed unmatched. CDR3: CASRQPGGVTYEQYF. The CDR3 coding sequence is TGTGCCAGCAGACAACCGGGGGGGGTCACCTACGAGCAGTACTTC.

This clonotype has only a few counts. The chain recombines TRBV20-1 with TRBJ2-5, with D possibly matching TRBD1 (7 bases). V was pared by 6 bases and J by 5 bases, with 19 bases between. The CDR3 is 14 amino acids. Germline V lookup: CDR1 DFQATT, CDR2 SNEGSKA (reference sequence). The CDR3 spells CSAQGGHTWETQYF. CDR3 coding DNA: TGCAGTGCCCAGGGGGGACACACCTGGGAGACCCAGTACTTC.